A selection of T cell receptor beta chains follows, all from one sample in a study of cytomegalovirus exposure and HLA in healthy donors. Repertoires were generated with immunoSEQ multiplex PCR, while TCRdb's copy carries only in-frame clones and drops some. Of roughly 98,000 clones in the sample, roughly four fifths were seen once. Specimen: PBMCs. All receptors derive from a female donor in good health and CMV-seronegative. The CDR3 runs from the conserved cysteine through the conserved F or W. The D gene is left open where the match is weak. A row's size may be missing; if present it is once, few, many or a size class.

j_call clone_size v_call d_call cdr3_aa cdr3_nt
TRBJ1-2 . TRBV2 . CASSDPTKKRGYGYTF TGTGCCAGCAGTGACCCCACTAAGAAAAGGGGCTATGGCTACACCTTC
TRBJ2-3 . TRBV7-9 . CASSSEHVTGVLFDTQYF TGTGCCAGCAGTTCCGAACACGTTACAGGAGTCCTTTTTGATACGCAGTATTTT
TRBJ1-5 . TRBV7-9 . CASSSGLRAQPQHF TGTGCCAGCAGCTCCGGGCTCAGGGCCCAGCCCCAGCATTTT
TRBJ2-1 . TRBV13 TRBD2 CASFTSGGDGEQFF TGTGCCAGTTTTACTAGCGGGGGGGACGGTGAGCAGTTCTTC
TRBJ2-3 . TRBV6-6 . CASRVDSNTDTQYF TGTGCCAGCAGAGTGGACAGCAACACAGATACGCAGTATTTT
TRBJ2-7 . TRBV13 . CASSFRTGTPSYEQYF TGTGCCAGCAGCTTTAGAACCGGGACACCATCCTACGAGCAGTACTTC
TRBJ1-4 . TRBV5-1 TRBD1 CASSSGQGSVGTNEKLFF TGCGCCAGCAGCTCCGGACAGGGGAGTGTGGGTACTAATGAAAAACTGTTTTTT
TRBJ1-2 . TRBV14 . CASSQIYSSNYGYTF TGTGCCAGCAGCCAAATTTACTCAAGCAACTATGGCTACACCTTC
TRBJ2-5 once TRBV15 TRBD2 CATSRDPSGRETQYF TGTGCCACCAGCAGAGATCCCAGCGGGAGAGAGACCCAGTACTTC
TRBJ1-4 . TRBV27 TRBD1 CASSLTAMTGLVGGNEKLFF TGTGCCAGCAGTTTAACCGCAATGACAGGGTTAGTCGGGGGTAATGAAAAACTGTTTTTT
TRBJ2-1 . TRBV7-3 TRBD2 CASSTQTSWSSGEQFF TGTGCCAGCAGCACACAGACTAGCTGGTCCTCGGGTGAGCAGTTCTTC
TRBJ1-5 few TRBV7-2 . CASSPGQLFGQPQHF TGTGCCAGCAGCCCCGGACAGTTATTTGGTCAGCCCCAGCATTTT
TRBJ2-7 . TRBV5-6 . CASSTGFDGYEQYF TGTGCCAGCAGCACAGGGTTCGATGGGTACGAGCAGTACTTC
TRBJ1-5 . TRBV18 TRBD1 CASSPTQGAWGNQPQHF TGTGCCAGCTCACCTACTCAGGGGGCATGGGGCAATCAGCCCCAGCATTTT
TRBJ2-2 . TRBV19 TRBD2 CASSIHIGLASTGELFF TGTGCCAGTAGTATCCATATCGGACTAGCAAGCACCGGGGAGCTGTTTTTT
TRBJ2-7 . TRBV7-9 TRBD1 CASSLEDRGSSYEQYF TGTGCCAGCAGCTTAGAGGACAGGGGGAGCTCCTACGAGCAGTACTTC
TRBJ2-4 . TRBV19 . CASTTRGRGPYF TGTGCCAGTACCACCCGGGGCAGGGGACCCTACTTC
TRBJ2-3 . TRBV23-1 TRBD2 CASRLLLAGGTDTQYF TGCGCCAGCAGACTCCTACTAGCGGGAGGGACAGATACGCAGTATTTT
TRBJ2-7 . TRBV6-1 . CASSEARGGLIFSYEQYF TGTGCCAGCAGTGAAGCTAGGGGGGGGTTGATATTTTCCTACGAGCAGTACTTC
TRBJ2-1 . TRBV5-1 TRBD2 CASSLPGLAGVNEQFF TGCGCCAGCAGCCTGCCTGGTCTAGCGGGGGTGAATGAGCAGTTCTTC
TRBJ1-3 . TRBV19 . CASRTRAGQGDTIYF TGTGCCAGTAGAACCCGGGCGGGGCAGGGAGACACCATATATTTT
TRBJ1-6 . TRBV9 TRBD1 CASSLGQANSPLHF TGTGCCAGCAGCTTGGGACAGGCTAATTCACCCCTCCACTTT
TRBJ2-2 once TRBV5-1 . CASSFLNGGPTGELFF TGCGCCAGCAGCTTCCTTAACGGGGGGCCCACCGGGGAGCTGTTTTTT
TRBJ2-5 once TRBV7-8 . CASSLEARQEETQYF TGTGCCAGCAGCTTAGAGGCCCGGCAGGAAGAGACCCAGTACTTC
TRBJ2-5 few TRBV7-9 . CASSSRDWIKETQYF TGTGCCAGCAGCTCGCGAGACTGGATAAAAGAGACCCAGTACTTC
TRBJ2-1 . TRBV5-1 TRBD1 CASSLDRGVVNEQFF TGCGCCAGCAGCTTGGACAGGGGAGTAGTAAATGAGCAGTTCTTC
TRBJ1-2 . TRBV29-1 TRBD1 CSVHAGTGGRDGYTF TGCAGCGTTCATGCGGGGACAGGGGGAAGGGATGGCTACACCTTC
TRBJ1-1 . TRBV4-2 TRBD1 CASSPKRDRGNTEAFF TGTGCCAGCAGCCCGAAAAGGGACAGGGGGAACACTGAAGCTTTCTTT
TRBJ2-7 . TRBV9 TRBD2 CASSVTGLADYEQYF TGTGCCAGCAGCGTTACGGGACTAGCGGACTACGAGCAGTACTTC
TRBJ1-4 . TRBV30 TRBD1 CAWSWGQGEKLFF TGTGCCTGGAGCTGGGGACAGGGGGAAAAACTGTTTTTT
TRBJ1-1 few TRBV9 . CASSDRTAREAFF TGTGCCAGCAGCGATCGGACTGCACGGGAAGCTTTCTTT
TRBJ1-3 . TRBV13 . CASGQPGNTIYF TGTGCCAGCGGGCAGCCGGGAAACACCATATATTTT
TRBJ1-1 . TRBV11-1 . CASSFNRANTEAFF TGTGCCAGCAGCTTCAACAGGGCTAACACTGAAGCTTTCTTT
TRBJ1-3 . TRBV6-6 TRBD1 CASSTTGGSGNTIYF TGTGCCAGCAGTACGACAGGGGGGTCTGGAAACACCATATATTTT
TRBJ2-7 few TRBV6-5 TRBD1 CASSTGVRYEQYF TGTGCCAGCAGTACAGGGGTCCGGTACGAGCAGTACTTC
TRBJ2-7 . TRBV2 TRBD1 CASRTRTGTSYEQYF TGTGCCAGCAGGACTCGGACAGGAACTTCCTACGAGCAGTACTTC
TRBJ1-1 . TRBV7-8 TRBD1 CASSLTRDRGSNTEAFF TGTGCCAGCAGCTTAACGAGAGACAGGGGTTCGAACACTGAAGCTTTCTTT
TRBJ2-6 . TRBV18 TRBD2 CASRAGGISGANVLTF TGTGCCAGCCGCGCGGGGGGCATCTCTGGGGCCAACGTCCTGACTTTC
TRBJ1-2 . TRBV7-3 . CASSLRPGDGYTF TGTGCCAGCAGCTTAAGGCCAGGGGATGGCTACACCTTC
TRBJ1-1 few TRBV7-9 TRBD1 CASSPRDRWNTEAFF TGTGCCAGCAGCCCACGGGACAGGTGGAACACTGAAGCTTTCTTT
TRBJ1-4 . TRBV11-2 . CASSPRTEARELFF TGTGCCAGCAGCCCTCGGACGGAGGCTCGGGAACTGTTTTTT
TRBJ1-2 once TRBV11-2 . CASSLDPPSPGYTF TGTGCCAGCAGCTTAGATCCCCCCTCCCCTGGCTACACCTTC
TRBJ1-5 . TRBV2 TRBD1 CASSRDRGLPPQHF TGTGCCAGCAGTAGGGACAGGGGTTTGCCGCCCCAGCATTTT
TRBJ2-1 once TRBV7-9 TRBD1 CSSSLGYRGSYNEQFF TGTTCCAGCAGCTTAGGTTACAGGGGGTCCTACAATGAGCAGTTCTTC
TRBJ2-3 few TRBV7-2 . CASSLDRLDTQYF TGTGCCAGCAGCTTAGACCGGTTGGATACGCAGTATTTT
TRBJ1-3 . TRBV4-1 . CASSQGSSSGNTIYF TGCGCCAGCAGCCAAGGTAGTTCGTCAGGAAACACCATATATTTT
TRBJ1-3 . TRBV6-5 . CASSYGGNPGNTIYF TGTGCCAGCAGTTATGGGGGGAATCCTGGAAACACCATATATTTT
TRBJ2-1 few TRBV19 TRBD1 CASTDPGQGNEQFF TGTGCCAGTACCGATCCGGGACAGGGTAATGAGCAGTTCTTC
TRBJ2-2 . TRBV28 . CASRGQKNTGELFF TGTGCCAGCAGGGGCCAGAAGAACACCGGGGAGCTGTTTTTT
TRBJ2-3 . TRBV7-3 . CASSPSGTPGDTQYF TGTGCCAGCAGCCCCTCCGGGACACCGGGGGATACGCAGTATTTT